This TCR beta chain was captured by sequencing in a study of T-cell reconstitution after alpha-beta-depleted transplantation in children. CDR1 is SQVTM, CDR2 ANQGSEA, per germline. V was clipped by 4 bases and J by 1 base, with 4 bases between them. CDR3 length: 11 amino acids. This clonotype was seen ten or more times. Unique molecular identifiers were built into the TCRbeta library. TCRdb reprocessed the PCR reads with MiXCR, giving one entry per CDR3 protein. Seen here are fewer than 550,000 distinct CDR3 sequences, 9.5% to 13% observed once, and the top ten hold approximately 5%. The V and J genes are TRBV29-1 and TRBJ1-1; D is unresolved. This receptor was obtained from a human donor who donated a stem cell graft to a child with acute myeloid leukemia. The sample was PBMCs from the stem cell graft donor, taken from the stem cell graft. The CDR3 DNA is TGCAGCGTTGTTAGGAACACTGAAGCTTTCTTT. Encoded protein: CSVVRNTEAFF.